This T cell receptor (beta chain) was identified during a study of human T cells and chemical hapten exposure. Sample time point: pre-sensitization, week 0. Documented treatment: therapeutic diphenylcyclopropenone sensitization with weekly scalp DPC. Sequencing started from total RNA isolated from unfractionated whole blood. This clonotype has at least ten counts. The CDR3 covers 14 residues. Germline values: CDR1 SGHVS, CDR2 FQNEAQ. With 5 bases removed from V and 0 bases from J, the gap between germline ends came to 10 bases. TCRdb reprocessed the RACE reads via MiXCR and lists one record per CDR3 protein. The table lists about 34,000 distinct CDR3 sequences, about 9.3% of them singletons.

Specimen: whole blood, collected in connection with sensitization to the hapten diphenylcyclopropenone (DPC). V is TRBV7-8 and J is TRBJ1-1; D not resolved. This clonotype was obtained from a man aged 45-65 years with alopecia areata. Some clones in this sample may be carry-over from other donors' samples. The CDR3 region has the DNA TGTGCCAGCAGCCCCGGCAGGCTGAACACTGAAGCTTTCTTT. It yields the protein CASSPGRLNTEAFF.